The rows below give T cell receptor beta chains drawn from one sample of a study of blood T cell repertoires in COVID-19. Produced via immunoSEQ multiplex PCR; TCRdb's table is partial and in-frame only. The data show over 30,000 clones, just over 85% seen once. The sequenced sample consisted of peripheral blood. Receptors originate from a woman in her 70s with active COVID-19. The CDR3 runs from the conserved cysteine through the conserved F or W. The order of the fields is CDR3 length, V gene, D gene, J gene, clone size, CDR3 protein, CDR3 DNA. A D gene is named only where the DNA matches it firmly. Size is omitted from some rows. Given values are once, few, many or a class for expanded clones.

length: 16; V: TRBV5-1; D: NA; J: TRBJ1-2; size: NA; CDR3: CASIPFPGTRGPDYTF; DNA: TGCGCCAGCATACCATTTCCGGGCACCCGCGGGCCTGACTACACCTTC
length: 16; V: TRBV3-1/TRBV3-2; D: NA; J: TRBJ2-7; size: NA; CDR3: CASSQGRRSGSYEQYF; DNA: TGTGCCAGCAGCCAAGGCCGAAGGTCAGGCTCCTACGAGCAGTACTTC
length: 15; V: TRBV7-2; D: NA; J: TRBJ2-7; size: once; CDR3: CASSRGGLSSYEQYF; DNA: TGTGCCAGCAGCCGCGGGGGCTTAAGCTCCTACGAGCAGTACTTC
length: 14; V: TRBV10-1; D: TRBD2; J: TRBJ2-7; size: few; CDR3: CASSPGLEPYEQYF; DNA: TGCGCCAGCAGCCCGGGACTAGAACCCTACGAGCAGTACTTC
length: 13; V: TRBV6-2/TRBV6-3; D: NA; J: TRBJ2-3; size: NA; CDR3: CASSYSSEDTQYF; DNA: TGTGCCAGCAGTTACTCGTCAGAAGATACGCAGTATTTT
length: 18; V: TRBV9; D: TRBD2; J: TRBJ2-5; size: NA; CDR3: CASSVHKERDRGKETQYF; DNA: TGTGCCAGCAGCGTTCACAAGGAGCGGGATAGAGGTAAGGAGACCCAGTACTTC
length: 17; V: TRBV28; D: NA; J: TRBJ1-5; size: NA; CDR3: CASSPSLVRGVNQPQHF; DNA: TGTGCCAGCAGTCCTTCGCTGGTACGGGGAGTCAATCAGCCCCAGCATTTT
length: 13; V: TRBV12-3/TRBV12-4; D: NA; J: TRBJ2-6; size: NA; CDR3: CASARSGANVLTF; DNA: TGTGCCAGCGCGCGCTCTGGGGCCAACGTCCTGACTTTC
length: 11; V: TRBV29-1; D: TRBD2; J: TRBJ2-7; size: NA; CDR3: CSVGTSYEQYF; DNA: TGCAGCGTAGGGACTAGCTACGAGCAGTACTTC
length: 17; V: TRBV27; D: TRBD2; J: TRBJ2-1; size: NA; CDR3: CASSLIFGGETYNEQFF; DNA: TGTGCCAGCAGTTTAATTTTTGGGGGGGAAACCTACAATGAGCAGTTCTTC
length: 15; V: TRBV10-1; D: TRBD2; J: TRBJ2-3; size: NA; CDR3: CASSEYAGEADTQYF; DNA: TGCGCCAGCAGTGAGTACGCGGGGGAAGCAGATACGCAGTATTTT
length: 16; V: TRBV24-1; D: TRBD2; J: TRBJ2-3; size: NA; CDR3: CATSGAGGQNTDTQYF; DNA: TGTGCCACCAGTGGCGCGGGGGGGCAAAACACAGATACGCAGTATTTT
length: 16; V: TRBV19; D: TRBD2; J: TRBJ2-1; size: NA; CDR3: CASSITGLAGYNEQFF; DNA: TGTGCCAGTAGTATAACAGGACTAGCGGGGTACAATGAGCAGTTCTTC
length: 13; V: TRBV28; D: NA; J: TRBJ1-5; size: once; CDR3: CASYRYSNQPQHF; DNA: TGTGCCAGTTACCGGTATAGCAATCAGCCCCAGCATTTT
length: 14; V: TRBV2; D: NA; J: TRBJ2-2; size: NA; CDR3: CASSLLANTGELFF; DNA: TGTGCCAGCAGTTTGCTAGCGAACACCGGGGAGCTGTTTTTT
length: 13; V: TRBV30; D: NA; J: TRBJ1-1; size: NA; CDR3: CAWSVLGDTEAFF; DNA: TGTGCCTGGAGTGTACTCGGGGACACTGAAGCTTTCTTT
length: 15; V: TRBV7-2; D: NA; J: TRBJ1-3; size: NA; CDR3: CASSGGAGSGNTIYF; DNA: TGTGCCAGCAGTGGGGGGGCAGGGTCTGGAAACACCATATATTTT
length: 18; V: TRBV7-8; D: TRBD1; J: TRBJ2-6; size: NA; CDR3: CASSYLTGGVPWANVLTF; DNA: TGTGCCAGCAGCTACCTGACAGGGGGCGTCCCCTGGGCCAACGTCCTGACTTTC
length: 12; V: TRBV10-3; D: TRBD1; J: TRBJ1-2; size: once; CDR3: CAIRQGPYGYTF; DNA: TGTGCCATACGACAGGGGCCCTATGGCTACACCTTC
length: 16; V: TRBV9; D: TRBD1; J: TRBJ1-2; size: NA; CDR3: CASSTGRDRVWHGYTF; DNA: TGTGCCAGCAGTACTGGTCGGGACAGGGTCTGGCATGGCTACACCTTC
length: 15; V: TRBV5-1; D: NA; J: TRBJ2-3; size: NA; CDR3: CASSLAGSWTDTQYF; DNA: TGCGCCAGCAGCTTGGCCGGTTCATGGACAGATACGCAGTATTTT
length: 13; V: TRBV19; D: NA; J: TRBJ2-7; size: once; CDR3: CASNSGGFHEQYF; DNA: TGTGCCAGTAATTCCGGAGGGTTCCACGAGCAGTACTTC